The 3 T cell receptor beta chains below all came from one sample that was sequenced in a study of tumor-infiltrating lymphocytes in primary liver carcinoma. Germline DNA was also extracted, and blood RNA was taken from unsorted whole blood. With 500 ng total RNA as template and a constant-region primer, TCR beta cDNA was made. Three rounds of nested multiplex PCR with slightly modified ARM-PCR produced TCR beta libraries. The first two PCR rounds used TRBV1-TRBV30 primers with a Cbeta primer, 10 cycles each. TCRdb used MiXCR to reprocess the multiplex PCR reads, holding one entry per CDR3 protein. The data show approximately 330,000 distinct CDR3 sequences, with less than 65% seen just once and about 6.5% held by the top ten. The sequencing sample was made of peripheral blood. These receptors came from a man aged 35-49 years with primary liver carcinoma and hepatitis B virus infection.

A note on this clonotype: Just one base apart from a much larger clone, this may be a read error. The chain couples TRBV29-1 to TRBJ2-2, with TRBD2 identical over 11 bases. The CDR3 totals 16 residues. The germline CDR1 and CDR2 sequences are SQVTM and ANQGSEA. CDR3 residues: CSLEAALAGVTGELFF. Here the CDR3 DNA reads TGCAGCCTTGAAGCAGCACTAGCGGGAGTCACCGGGGAGCTGTTTTTT.

This clonotype has a count of ten or more. The genes are TRBV10-3 and TRBJ1-6, with 8 bases aligning to TRBD1. Trimming cost V 6 bases and J 9 bases; bases outside gene matches: 7. This CDR3 is 14 amino acids long. Germline V gene sequence: CDR1 ENHRY, CDR2 SYGVKD. CDR3 residues: CAIRPTGEGSPLHF. In DNA, the CDR3 is TGTGCCATCAGGCCGACAGGGGAAGGTTCACCCCTCCACTTT.

As DNA, the CDR3 is TGTGCCAGCAGTTTTATTTTATGGGAACACAGGACTAGTCCCCTCTACGAGCAGTACTTC. Translating it yields CASSFILWEHRTSPLYEQYF. This chain joins TRBV12-3 or TRBV12-4 and TRBJ2-7; 7 bases map to TRBD2. This CDR3 comprises 20 residues. Trimming took 3 bases from V and 3 from J; bases not matched to a gene: 23.